Presented here are 31 T cell receptor beta chains from one specimen sequenced in a study of shared T cell receptors in the human thymus. Measured with immunoSEQ multiplex PCR; TCRdb has only the in-frame clones, and not every one. The sample holds over 450,000 clones; around 78% are singletons and the top ten take 0.013%. The same specimen was also included in a second study, on human thymus T cells.

Sample: thymocytes. These receptors all stem from a boy in the first two years of life with a congenital heart defect.

The chain combines TRBV6-5 with TRBJ2-7, with D possibly matching TRBD1 (5 bases). Germline V CDR1 and CDR2: MNHEY, SVGAGI. Trimming shortened V by 6 bases and J by 3 bases, and 18 bases separated the two germline ends. The CDR3 consists of 15 residues. CDR3 residues: CASSALKTVFYEQYF. CDR3 sequence (DNA): TGTGCCAGCAGCGCTTTAAAGACAGTTTTCTACGAGCAGTACTTC.

In its sample, this clone was seen once. The chain employs TRBV7-8 and TRBJ2-7; possible D gene TRBD2, 6 bases. Germline V CDR1 and CDR2: SGHVS, FQNEAQ. The CDR3 totals 16 residues. The ends were cut back, 1 base at V and 0 bases at J, with 13 bases in the middle. The CDR3 here is CASSLEGGTPSYEQYF. CDR3 in DNA: TGTGCCAGCAGCTTAGAAGGCGGGACTCCCTCCTACGAGCAGTACTTC.

The chain is built from TRBV11-2 and TRBJ2-7; D remains unclear. CDR1 and CDR2 (germline): SGHAT, FQNNGV. This CDR3 region has 15 residues. V lost 1 base to trimming and J lost 9 bases, with 19 bases between them. The CDR3 nucleotides read TGTGCCAGCAGCTTAGTCCCCACCATAACCGTAGTGCAGTACTTC. This sequence encodes CASSLVPTITVVQYF.

The rearrangement joins TRBV4-3 to TRBJ2-3, with a possible D match to TRBD1 (5 bases). Looked up from germline, CDR1 is LGHNA and CDR2 is YSLEER. The V end was cut by 1 base, the J end by 1 base, with 24 bases between. The CDR3 covers 20 residues. The CDR3 sequence: CASSQVGPDDRRIGTDTQYF. The CDR3, as DNA: TGCGCCAGCAGCCAAGTGGGTCCTGACGACAGAAGGATAGGCACAGATACGCAGTATTTT.

A word on this clone: This sample includes further DNA sequences coding for the same CDR3. V gene TRBV7-9 combines with J gene TRBJ1-5; D might be TRBD1 (5 bases). This CDR3 has 15 amino acids. Trimming left V 1 base short and J 4 bases short, with 11 bases between. Germline CDR1 SEHNR, CDR2 FQNEAQ (reference sequence). The CDR3 DNA follows: TGTGCCAGCAGCTTAGGGGGTCAGGGAAATCAGCCCCAGCATTTT. Protein: CASSLGGQGNQPQHF.

This chain uses TRBV6-1 with TRBJ2-2, with TRBD2 matching over 7 bases. The CDR3 has 15 amino acids. V was clipped by 8 bases and J by 0 bases; unmatched bases: 6. Germline V CDR1 and CDR2: MNHNS, SASEGT. CDR3 sequence: CASLGLAANTGELFF. In DNA form, the CDR3 reads TGTGCCAGCTTAGGGCTAGCGGCGAACACCGGGGAGCTGTTTTTT.

This chain connects TRBV2 to TRBJ1-2; 7 bases map to TRBD1. The CDR3 has 21 amino acids. V shed 7 bases and J 2 bases; nucleotides not matched to a gene: 28. Germline CDR1 and CDR2: SNHLY and FYNNEI. CDR3 loop: CASTTPKHSGGRPVPNYGYTF. The CDR3 bases are TGTGCCAGCACAACTCCCAAACATTCAGGGGGAAGACCCGTTCCCAACTATGGCTACACCTTC.

This clone showed up just a few times. V and J are TRBV14 and TRBJ2-5; the match to TRBD1 covers 8 bases. Looked up from germline, CDR1 is SGHDN and CDR2 is FVKESK. The V segment lost 2 bases and the J segment 8 bases; nucleotides outside the gene matches: 13. The CDR3 length is 16 residues. The CDR3 is CASSQNPTRDRITQYF. In DNA, the CDR3 is TGTGCCAGCAGCCAAAACCCCACCCGGGACAGGATTACCCAGTACTTC.

The chain carries TRBV4-1 and TRBJ1-2, with TRBD1 matching 9 bases. This CDR3 has 17 residues. Losses at the gene ends were 1 base for V and 4 bases for J; bases not matched to a gene: 10. Germline values: CDR1 MGHRA, CDR2 YSYEKL. The CDR3: CASSQARGQGIPYGYTF. CDR3 nucleotide sequence: TGCGCCAGCAGCCAAGCCCGAGGACAGGGGATTCCCTATGGCTACACCTTC.

A single count supports this clone. The chain combines TRBV14 with TRBJ1-3; D might be TRBD1 (5 bases). Germline V gene data show CDR1 as SGHDN and CDR2 as FVKESK. The CDR3 has 14 residues. Between the trimmed V and J ends, which lost 7 bases and 8 bases, there was a span of 18 bases. CDR3 in DNA: TGTGCCAGCACTCCCGGGGGGGTCCGGGACACCATATATTTT. This translates into CASTPGGVRDTIYF.

This chain joins TRBV11-3 and TRBJ2-7; D is possibly TRBD2 (6 bases). CDR1 SGHNT and CDR2 YENEEA come from the germline V gene. The CDR3 runs to 16 residues. Trimming took 3 bases from V and 4 from J, leaving 19 bases between them. CDR3 bases: TGTGCCAGCAGCTTGGGTTCGGCGGCGGGACGATACGAGCAGTACTTC. Translated, it gives CASSLGSAAGRYEQYF.

The genes are TRBV19 and TRBJ2-7; 10 bases map to TRBD1. J was trimmed by 3 bases and V by 5 bases; bases with no gene match: 10. This CDR3 has 16 amino acids. Germline-derived CDR1 and CDR2 are LNHDA and SQIVND (reference sequence). CDR3 sequence: CASSGAGTGENYEQYF. The CDR3 DNA reads as TGTGCCAGTAGTGGCGCCGGGACAGGGGAAAACTACGAGCAGTACTTC.

DNA of the CDR3: TGCGCCAGCAGCTTTAATCCGGGACAGGGGGCCTACGAGCAGTACTTC. This translates into CASSFNPGQGAYEQYF. The genes are TRBV5-1 and TRBJ2-7; 11 nucleotides line up with TRBD1. This CDR3 comprises 16 residues. Germline loops: CDR1 SGHRS, CDR2 YFSETQ. V lost 2 bases to trimming and J lost 2 bases; unmatched junction nucleotides: 6.

This CDR3 is CASSPWTGSSYEQYF. CDR3 coding DNA: TGTGCCAGCAGCCCTTGGACAGGGAGCTCCTACGAGCAGTACTTC. The V and J genes are TRBV11-2 and TRBJ2-7; 8 bases match TRBD1. The V gene end was trimmed by 5 bases and the J gene end by 0 bases; junction bases not matched to a gene: 6. Germline V gives CDR1 SGHAT, CDR2 FQNNGV. CDR3 length: 15 residues.

This sequence joins TRBV11-3 and TRBJ1-2, with 8 bases matching TRBD1. The CDR3 runs to 13 residues. Germline CDR1 reads SGHNT; CDR2 reads YENEEA. Trimming cost V 3 bases and J 7 bases; bases outside gene matches: 4. In DNA, the CDR3 is TGTGCCAGCAGCTTCGGGACAGGAGGTGGCTACACCTTC. This sequence encodes CASSFGTGGGYTF.

This clone is a singleton in its sample. The chain combines TRBV30 with TRBJ2-1; D call uncertain. The CDR3 covers 13 residues. Germline V gene sequence: CDR1 GTSNPN, CDR2 SVGIG (reference sequence). V dropped 3 bases and J dropped 5 bases, with 11 bases sitting between them. CDR3 coding DNA: TGTGCCTGGAGGCCGAGCGACCACAATGAGCAGTTCTTC. Translating it yields CAWRPSDHNEQFF. Supplemented by reference TRBV30 and TRBJ2-1, the full variable domain reads SQTIHQWPATLVQPVGSPLSLECTVEGTSNPNLYWYRQAAGRGLQLLFYSVGIGQISSEVPQNLSASRPQDRQFILSSKKLLLSDSGFYLCAWRPSDHNEQFFGPGTRLTVL.

The chain uses TRBV14 and TRBJ2-7, with 9 bases matching TRBD2. V shed 1 base, J shed 2 bases, and the junction held 6 bases outside the gene matches. CDR1 SGHDN and CDR2 FVKESK come from the germline V gene. This CDR3 comprises 16 residues. This CDR3 reads CASSQVPREGPYEQYF. In DNA, the CDR3 is TGTGCCAGCAGCCAAGTCCCGCGGGAGGGCCCCTACGAGCAGTACTTC. The variable domain in full, with the rest retrieved from reference TRBV14 and TRBJ2-7, is EAGVTQFPSHSVIEKGQTVTLRCDPISGHDNLYWYRRVMGKEIKFLLHFVKESKQDESGMPNNRFLAERTGGTYSTLKVQPAELEDSGVYFCASSQVPREGPYEQYFGPGTRLTVT.

The chain joins TRBV28 to TRBJ2-5, with a possible D match to TRBD2 (5 bases). From germline, CDR1 is MDHEN and CDR2 SYDVKM. This CDR3 region has 15 residues. V was clipped by 1 base and J by 1 base, with 10 bases between them. CDR3 in amino acids: CASSLSLSGQETQYF. For the CDR3, the DNA is TGTGCCAGCAGTTTATCACTAAGCGGCCAAGAGACCCAGTACTTC.

The chain's CDR3 is CASKGILMNTEAFF. In DNA form, the CDR3 reads TGTGCCAGTAAGGGGATACTCATGAACACTGAAGCTTTCTTT. The rearrangement joins TRBV19 to TRBJ1-1; the D gene is possibly TRBD1 (5 bases). CDR1 LNHDA and CDR2 SQIVND come from the germline V gene (reference sequence). The CDR3 is made up of 14 amino acids. The ends were cut back, 7 bases at V and 0 bases at J, with 12 bases in the middle.

V gene TRBV4-3 combines with J gene TRBJ2-7; 7 nucleotides line up with TRBD2. With V trimmed by 1 base and J by 6 bases, 3 bases remained unmatched. Germline CDR1 and CDR2: LGHNA and YSLEER. CDR3 length equals 13 residues. Here the CDR3 DNA reads TGCGCCAGCAGCCAAGGTTGGGGGGGCGAGCAGTACTTC. Translating gives CASSQGWGGEQYF.

The V gene is TRBV28, the J gene TRBJ1-5; TRBD1 matches 10 bases. Trimming at V came to 3 bases and at J to 7 bases, leaving 12 bases not matched to a gene. Germline CDR1 MDHEN, CDR2 SYDVKM. The CDR3 has 17 amino acids. CDR3 sequence reads: CASSFGDRGRLGQPQHF. The CDR3 region has the DNA TGTGCCAGCAGTTTCGGAGACAGGGGGCGCTTGGGGCAGCCCCAGCATTTT.

The chain has TRBV21-1 and TRBJ2-7; TRBD2 is the table's D call, not checked against the DNA. TRBV21-1 is listed as a pseudogene. This CDR3 has 15 residues. This CDR3 is CASNPPAGIWYEQYF. CDR3 in DNA: TGTGCCAGCAACCCCCCGGCGGGGATATGGTACGAGCAGTACTTC.

The chain is built from TRBV27 and TRBJ2-1; TRBD2 is a possible D gene (6 bases). The V and J ends lost 2 bases and 4 bases respectively, with 12 bases between them. Germline CDR1 MNHEY, CDR2 SMNVEV (reference sequence). This CDR3 comprises 15 residues. The CDR3 is CASSLTSSRYNEQFF. Here the CDR3 DNA reads TGTGCCAGCAGTTTAACTAGCTCGCGGTACAATGAGCAGTTCTTC.

The chain has TRBV6-1 and TRBJ1-2; D ambiguous. Trimming shortened V by 6 bases and J by 5 bases, and 16 bases separated the two germline ends. The CDR3 is 14 amino acids. Germline lookup yields CDR1 MNHNS and CDR2 SASEGT. The CDR3 region is CASSGPSGGYGYTF. The DNA of the CDR3 is TGTGCCAGCAGCGGGCCGTCCGGCGGGTATGGCTACACCTTC.

This sequence joins TRBV2 and TRBJ2-5, with 8 nucleotides matching TRBD2. Germline V gene sequence: CDR1 SNHLY, CDR2 FYNNEI. This CDR3 spans 12 amino acids. V dropped 10 bases and J dropped 5; count of bases not matched to a gene: 6. CDR3 region: CATPGGVETQYF. The CDR3 nucleotides are TGTGCCACCCCCGGGGGGGTTGAGACCCAGTACTTC.

The rearrangement links TRBV27 to TRBJ2-3; TRBD1 matches 9 bases. Germline CDR1 MNHEY, CDR2 SMNVEV (reference sequence). This CDR3 has 17 amino acids. With V trimmed by 0 bases and J by 2 bases, 6 bases remained unmatched. The CDR3 is CASSLSLRDRDTDTQYF. The DNA for the CDR3 is TGTGCCAGCAGTTTATCACTCCGGGACAGGGACACAGATACGCAGTATTTT.

The V call is TRBV6-1, the J call TRBJ1-4; 10 bases fit TRBD1. The CDR3 runs 19 residues. Trimming cost V 2 bases and J 0 bases; bases outside gene matches: 9. CDR1 and CDR2 (germline): MNHNS, SASEGT. CDR3 loop: CASSEPGQGSSATNEKLFF. The CDR3 DNA follows: TGTGCCAGCAGTGAACCGGGACAGGGGTCGAGTGCAACTAATGAAAAACTGTTTTTT.

The rearrangement links TRBV5-6 to TRBJ2-1; 11 bases map to TRBD2. The ends lost 4 bases at V and 12 bases at J; junction bases unmatched: 12. The CDR3 extends over 15 amino acids. From germline, CDR1 is SGHDT and CDR2 YYEEEE. Written as DNA, the CDR3 is TGTGCCAGCAGCAGAGGACTAGCGGGTCCCGGGGGGCAGTTCTTC. It yields the protein CASSRGLAGPGGQFF.

The V and J genes are TRBV29-1 and TRBJ2-1, with a possible D match to TRBD2 (6 bases). The CDR3 consists of 13 residues. The germline CDR1 and CDR2 sequences are SQVTM and ANQGSEA. Trimming removed 6 bases at V and 7 bases at J, with 16 bases between. The CDR3 here is CSVVLEGGNEQFF. CDR3 bases: TGCAGCGTAGTTCTGGAGGGCGGGAATGAGCAGTTCTTC.

V and J are TRBV6-5 and TRBJ1-1; D might be TRBD1 (5 bases). The germline V gene has CDR1 MNHEY and CDR2 SVGAGI. V gave up 4 bases and J gave up 3 bases, with 12 bases separating them. The length of the CDR3 is 14 residues. The CDR3 DNA sequence: TGTGCCAGCAGTTGGACAAGGAAGGACACTGAAGCTTTCTTT. Protein product: CASSWTRKDTEAFF.

The rearrangement uses TRBV28 and TRBJ1-2, with TRBD1 as a possible D gene (6 bases). This CDR3 has 16 residues. The germline gives CDR1 MDHEN, CDR2 SYDVKM. V lost 0 bases and J lost 8, with 19 bases in between. The CDR3 DNA is TGTGCCAGCAGTTTATGGGGAGGGGGTGTCTTGGGAGGCTACACCTTC. This gives the protein CASSLWGGGVLGGYTF.